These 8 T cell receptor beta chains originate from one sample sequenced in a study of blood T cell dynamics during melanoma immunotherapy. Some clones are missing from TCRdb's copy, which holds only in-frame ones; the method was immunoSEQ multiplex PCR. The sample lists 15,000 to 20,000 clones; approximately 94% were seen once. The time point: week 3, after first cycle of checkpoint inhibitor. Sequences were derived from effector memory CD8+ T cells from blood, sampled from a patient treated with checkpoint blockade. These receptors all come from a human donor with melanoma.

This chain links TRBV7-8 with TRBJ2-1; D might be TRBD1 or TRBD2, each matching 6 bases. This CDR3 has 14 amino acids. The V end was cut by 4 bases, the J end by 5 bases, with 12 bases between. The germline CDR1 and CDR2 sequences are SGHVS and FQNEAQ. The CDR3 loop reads CASSYRGLDNEQFF. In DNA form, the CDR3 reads TGTGCCAGCAGCTACCGGGGGCTCGACAATGAGCAGTTCTTC. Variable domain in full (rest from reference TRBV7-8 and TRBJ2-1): GAGVSQSPRYKVAKRGQDVALRCDPISGHVSLFWYQQALGQGPEFLTYFQNEAQLDKSGLPSDRFFAERPEGSVSTLKIQRTQQEDSAVYLCASSYRGLDNEQFFGPGTRLTVL.

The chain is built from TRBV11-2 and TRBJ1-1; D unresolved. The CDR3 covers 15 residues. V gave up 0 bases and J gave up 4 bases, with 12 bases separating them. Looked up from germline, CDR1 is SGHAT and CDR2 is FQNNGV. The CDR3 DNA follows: TGTGCCAGCAGCTTAGATACGGGGATGGCCACTGAAGCTTTCTTT. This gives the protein CASSLDTGMATEAFF. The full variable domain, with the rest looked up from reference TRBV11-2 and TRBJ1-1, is EAGVAQSPRYKIIEKRQSVAFWCNPISGHATLYWYQQILGQGPKLLIQFQNNGVVDDSQLPKDRFSAERLKGVDSTLKIQPAKLEDSAVYLCASSLDTGMATEAFFGQGTRLTVV.

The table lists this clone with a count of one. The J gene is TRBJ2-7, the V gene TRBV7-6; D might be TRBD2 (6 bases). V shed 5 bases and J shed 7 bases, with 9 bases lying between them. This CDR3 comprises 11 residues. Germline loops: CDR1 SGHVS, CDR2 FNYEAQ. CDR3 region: CASSRGGEQYF. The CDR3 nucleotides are TGTGCCAGCAGCCGAGGAGGGGAGCAGTACTTC.

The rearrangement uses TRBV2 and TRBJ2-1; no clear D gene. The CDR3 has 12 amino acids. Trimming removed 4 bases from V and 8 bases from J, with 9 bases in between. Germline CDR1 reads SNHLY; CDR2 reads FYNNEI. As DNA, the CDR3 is TGTGCCAGCAGTGGGGCCCGCGATGAGCAGTTCTTC. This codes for CASSGARDEQFF. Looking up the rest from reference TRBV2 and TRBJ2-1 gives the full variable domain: EPEVTQTPSHQVTQMGQEVILRCVPISNHLYFYWYRQILGQKVEFLVSFYNNEISEKSEIFDDQFSVERPDGSNFTLKIRSTKLEDSAMYFCASSGARDEQFFGPGTRLTVL.

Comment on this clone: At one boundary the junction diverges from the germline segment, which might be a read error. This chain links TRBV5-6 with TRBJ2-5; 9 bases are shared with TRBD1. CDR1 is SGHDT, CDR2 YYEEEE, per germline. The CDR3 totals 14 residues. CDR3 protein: CASSWGTGRETQYF. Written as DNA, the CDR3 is TGTGCCAGCAGCTGGGGGACAGGGAGGGAGACTCAGTACTTC.

In nucleotides, the CDR3 is TGTGCCAGCAGCTCGCGGTACAGGGATGGGGAGACCACAGATACGCAGTATTTT. Translating gives CASSSRYRDGETTDTQYF. The chain joins TRBV13 to TRBJ2-3, with a tentative D call TRBD1 (6 bases). Germline loops: CDR1 PRHDT, CDR2 FYEKMQ (reference sequence). CDR3 length equals 18 residues. V lost 4 bases, J lost 2 bases, and 22 bases lay in between.

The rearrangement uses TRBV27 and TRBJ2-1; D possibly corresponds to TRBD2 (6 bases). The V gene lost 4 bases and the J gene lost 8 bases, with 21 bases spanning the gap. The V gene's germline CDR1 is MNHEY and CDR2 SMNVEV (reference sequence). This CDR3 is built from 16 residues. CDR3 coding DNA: TGTGCCAGCAGTTATCTACTTGCGGAGGGCCGCTATGAGCAGTTCTTC. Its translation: CASSYLLAEGRYEQFF.

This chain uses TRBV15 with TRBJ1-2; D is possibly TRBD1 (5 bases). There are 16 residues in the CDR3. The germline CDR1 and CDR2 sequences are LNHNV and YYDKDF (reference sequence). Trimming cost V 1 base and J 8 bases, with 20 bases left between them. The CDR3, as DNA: TGTGCCACCAGCAGAGTCGGGGGGGACGTACCGTCCGGCTACACCTTC. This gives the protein CATSRVGGDVPSGYTF.